These 20 T cell receptor beta chains originate from one sample sequenced in a study of blood T cells in healthy people across ages. The authors ran a second PCR of about 7 to 12 cycles using a sample-barcoded 5' primer and a J-beta primer mix. TCRdb re-derived calls from the 5' RACE reads in MiXCR, one entry per CDR3 protein. Of roughly 1.9 million distinct CDR3 sequences listed, around 42% are singletons. The source material was blood. Every receptor here comes from a human donor in good health.

J is TRBJ1-4 and V is TRBV7-2; D is unresolved. The CDR3 loop spans 13 amino acids. Germline V CDR1 and CDR2: SGHTA, FQGNSA. Trimming took 3 bases from V and 8 from J, leaving 10 bases between them. CDR3 in amino acids: CASSLLNREKLFF. CDR3 in DNA: TGTGCCAGCAGCTTGCTAAATAGGGAAAAACTGTTTTTT.

This clonotype has just a few counts. The gene calls are TRBV29-1 and TRBJ2-6, with TRBD1 matching 9 bases. Germline CDR1 SQVTM, CDR2 ANQGSEA. This CDR3 has 15 amino acids. Written as DNA, the CDR3 is TGCAGAAACAGGGGGCGCGGGTCCGGGGCCAACGTCCTGACTTTC. Translating it yields CRNRGRGSGANVLTF. The whole variable domain, remainder taken from reference TRBV29-1 and TRBJ2-6, is SAVISQKPSRDICQRGTSLTIQCQVDSQVTMMFWYRQQPGQSLTLIATANQGSEATYESGFVIDKFPISRPNLTFSTLTVSNMSPEDSSIYLCRNRGRGSGANVLTFGAGSRLTVL.

This clonotype was counted only a few times. V and J are TRBV6-5 and TRBJ1-2, with D unclear. Looked up from germline, CDR1 is MNHEY and CDR2 is SVGAGI. The V end was cut by 4 bases, the J end by 6 bases, with 15 bases between. This CDR3 contains 14 residues. The CDR3 nucleotides are TGTGCCAGCAGTTCCTACTGGGGTGACAATGGCTACACCTTC. It translates to CASSSYWGDNGYTF.

In this sample, this clonotype turned up once. The chain joins TRBV12-3 or TRBV12-4 to TRBJ2-3, with D possibly being TRBD1 (6 bases). The CDR3 sequence is 17 residues long. V gave up 0 bases and J gave up 4 bases, with 17 bases separating them. The CDR3 is CASSLAVLGQPADTQYF. The DNA for the CDR3 is TGTGCCAGCAGTTTAGCGGTCCTCGGACAGCCCGCAGATACGCAGTATTTT.

This clonotype was detected a few times. This chain connects TRBV7-2 to TRBJ2-7; D remains unclear. CDR1 is SGHTA, CDR2 FQGNSA, per germline. There are 17 residues in the CDR3. V lost 1 base, J lost 1 base, and 17 bases lay in between. The CDR3 spells CASSLVVGSVYSYEQYF. CDR3 DNA sequence: TGTGCCAGCAGCTTAGTCGTCGGGTCGGTGTATTCCTACGAGCAGTACTTC.

The rearrangement links TRBV13 to TRBJ1-1, with D possibly being TRBD1 (5 bases). V shed 5 bases and J shed 5 bases, with 15 bases lying between them. The CDR3 spans 14 residues. The V gene's germline CDR1 is PRHDT and CDR2 FYEKMQ (reference sequence). The CDR3 coding sequence is TGTGCCAGCAGCGGACCGGGACCGAGAACTGAAGCTTTCTTT. Amino acids: CASSGPGPRTEAFF.

This clonotype showed up just a few times. This chain joins TRBV6-5 and TRBJ2-1; 9 nucleotides line up with TRBD1. This CDR3 comprises 15 residues. Germline CDR1 is MNHEY and CDR2 is SVGAGI. Trimming at V came to 11 bases and at J to 4 bases, leaving 12 bases not matched to a gene. CDR3 nucleotides: TGTGCCGCCGGGGACGACAGGGGGTTATACAATGAGCAGTTCTTC. It is translated as CAAGDDRGLYNEQFF.

The V call is TRBV12-3 or TRBV12-4, the J call TRBJ2-2; D perhaps matches TRBD1 (7 bases). V lost 5 bases to trimming and J lost 2 bases, with 15 bases between them. This CDR3 contains 16 residues. CDR3 amino acids: CASSNPQGGNTGELFF. CDR3 nucleotides: TGTGCCAGCAGTAATCCCCAGGGGGGAAACACCGGGGAGCTGTTTTTT.

The V call is TRBV3-1, the J call TRBJ1-1; D uncertain. V dropped 3 bases and J dropped 5 bases, with 13 bases sitting between them. The germline V gene has CDR1 LGHDT and CDR2 YNNKEL (reference sequence). This CDR3 region has 14 residues. The CDR3 bases are TGTGCCAGCAGCCACGGAGTGGGAGAGACTGAAGCTTTCTTT. Protein sequence: CASSHGVGETEAFF.

This rearrangement joins TRBV20-1 to TRBJ1-2; D uncertain. V was trimmed by 6 bases and J by 5 bases, leaving 19 bases between them. Per the germline V gene, CDR1 is DFQATT and CDR2 is SNEGSKA (reference sequence). The CDR3 runs to 14 residues. CDR3 in DNA: TGCAGTGCCCAGATAGCCCCGGAAAATTATGGCTACACCTTC. Translating gives CSAQIAPENYGYTF.

The rearrangement links TRBV4-1 to TRBJ2-5, with TRBD2 as a possible D gene (6 bases). The CDR3 runs 14 residues. Trimming left V 3 bases short and J 4 bases short, with 12 bases between. Germline lookup yields CDR1 MGHRA and CDR2 YSYEKL. The DNA of the CDR3 is TGCGCCAGCAGCCATTTTCGGGGAGGAGAGACCCAGTACTTC. Its protein product is CASSHFRGGETQYF.

This rearrangement joins TRBV7-3 to TRBJ2-3; 9 bases agree with TRBD2. Trimming removed 2 bases from V and 3 bases from J; junction bases left unmatched: 9. The CDR3 totals 17 residues. Germline CDR1 SGHTA, CDR2 FQGTGA. The CDR3 DNA is TGTGCCAGCAGCTTAGGAGCGGGGGGTCCCAGGACAGATACGCAGTATTTT. Translation gives CASSLGAGGPRTDTQYF.

The genes are TRBV6-5 and TRBJ1-1; perhaps TRBD1 as D (5 bases). In germline, CDR1 is MNHEY, CDR2 SVGAGI. The CDR3 is 14 amino acids. Between the trimmed V and J ends, which lost 3 bases and 3 bases, there was a span of 11 bases. The CDR3 nucleotides read TGTGCCAGCAGTTATAAGGACAAGTACACTGAAGCTTTCTTT. Amino acid sequence: CASSYKDKYTEAFF.

The chain uses TRBV10-3 and TRBJ2-7, with 7 bases matching TRBD1. CDR3 size: 13 residues. Germline V gives CDR1 ENHRY, CDR2 SYGVKD. After removal of 0 bases from V and 10 bases from J, the junction contained 6 bases not matched to a gene. CDR3 amino acids: CAISESTGPAQYF. The CDR3 DNA follows: TGTGCCATCAGTGAGTCGACAGGGCCGGCTCAGTACTTC.

This clonotype was observed a handful of times. V is TRBV10-3 and J is TRBJ1-6, with D unresolved. V dropped 2 bases and J dropped 4 bases, with 9 bases sitting between them. The CDR3 spans 15 residues. Germline V gene lookup returns CDR1 ENHRY and CDR2 SYGVKD. The CDR3 sequence: CAISEGFPYNSPLHF. CDR3 DNA sequence: TGTGCCATCAGTGAGGGGTTCCCATATAATTCACCCCTCCACTTT.

This clonotype was detected a few times. The rearrangement links TRBV6-1 to TRBJ1-1; D ambiguous. V dropped 1 base and J dropped 0 bases, with 0 bases sitting between them. The CDR3 contains 12 residues. Germline V gene data show CDR1 as MNHNS and CDR2 as SASEGT. The CDR3 DNA reads as TGTGCCAGCAGTGAAGTGAACACTGAAGCTTTCTTT. Encoded protein: CASSEVNTEAFF.

This clonotype came up a few times. The CDR3 loop is CASSLVSLEQYF. The DNA for the CDR3 is TGTGCCAGCAGCTTAGTCTCCCTCGAGCAGTACTTC. The chain employs TRBV7-9 and TRBJ2-7; no clear D gene. Trimming removed 1 base from V and 6 bases from J, with 7 bases in between. CDR1 SEHNR and CDR2 FQNEAQ come from the germline V gene (reference sequence). The CDR3 length is 12 residues.

This clonotype showed up just a few times. V gene TRBV7-3 combines with J gene TRBJ2-7; D not resolved. V lost 6 bases and J lost 1, with 13 bases in between. The CDR3 contains 14 residues. CDR1 and CDR2 from the germline V gene are SGHTA and FQGTGA. The CDR3 is CASSPEPYSYEQYF. The CDR3 DNA is TGTGCCAGCAGTCCTGAGCCCTATTCCTACGAGCAGTACTTC. Full variable domain (remainder filled in from reference TRBV7-3 and TRBJ2-7): GAGVSQTPSNKVTEKGKYVELRCDPISGHTALYWYRQSLGQGPEFLIYFQGTGAADDSGLPNDRFFAVRPEGSVSTLKIQRTERGDSAVYLCASSPEPYSYEQYFGPGTRLTVT.

This chain connects TRBV15 to TRBJ2-2, with 15 nucleotides matching TRBD2. V lost 0 bases to trimming and J lost 0 bases; unmatched junction nucleotides: 8. The V gene's germline CDR1 is LNHNV and CDR2 YYDKDF (reference sequence). The CDR3 totals 21 residues. This chain's CDR3 is CATSRDPGLAGGLANTGELFF. The DNA for the CDR3 is TGTGCCACCAGCAGAGACCCGGGACTAGCGGGGGGACTAGCGAACACCGGGGAGCTGTTTTTT.

The genes are TRBV5-1 and TRBJ1-2, with D perhaps matching TRBD1 (6 bases). The germline V gene encodes CDR1 SGHRS and CDR2 YFSETQ. The CDR3 runs to 15 residues. Trimming took off 7 bases at V and 4 bases at J, with 20 bases between the two ends. Here the CDR3 DNA reads TGCGCCAGCGGGGGCCTTGGGGACACCTCCTATGGCTACACCTTC. As protein: CASGGLGDTSYGYTF.